The entry below gives a single T cell receptor beta chain sequence along with its context. Its antigen is not yet known. No per-base quality is available; no much larger clone lies one base away. These data originate in a study of vaccination effects on CD4 cells after COVID-19 (dated by TCRdb to 2022 to 2024). Context from the whole study: Each participant received two doses of an mRNA SARS-CoV-2 vaccine, either BNT162b2 or mRNA-1273. In the study, cultures from other donors were sequenced using the Oncomine TCR Beta short-read assay on an Illumina iSeq 100. A total of around eleven COVID-19 convalescent patients and a handful of SARS-CoV-2-naive healthy vaccine recipients were included in the full study. In both COVID-19 convalescent patients and infection-naive vaccine recipients, the study compared SARS-CoV-2 spike-specific CD4+ TCR repertoires from before mRNA vaccination with those from after it. What the research found in general, with its limitations: Clones induced by infection and clones induced by vaccination both contracted markedly at late timepoints after vaccination, which fits with T cell responses waning over time. Limitations of the study were the small number of convalescent patients and the absence of early post-infection timepoints. Among healthy vaccine recipients, nearly all vaccine-induced clones were SARS-CoV-2 mono-reactive, and just 1 of 255 was cross-reactive with common cold coronaviruses.

Counted from cysteine to phenylalanine, this CDR3 has 15 amino acids. Only the CDR3 DNA stays, 45 bases, in frame from base 1. V loses 4 bases of germline sequence and J loses 2 bases, and the interval between the two ends is 15 bases. Sequences SGHRS (CDR1) and YFSETQ (CDR2) are obtained from the germline V gene. In the ViraFEST assay, PBMC were stimulated with viral peptide pools, and antigen-specific CD4+ T cell clonotypes were then identified by expansion using TCR sequencing. After less than eleven days of culture, CD4+ T cells were isolated with the EasySep CD4+ T cell isolation kit. The absence of prior SARS-CoV-2 infection in healthy vaccine recipients was confirmed by negative nucleocapsid antibodies before and after vaccination. Some 2 million PBMC per well were cultured in IMDM with around 5% human AB serum, 9 to 10 IU/ml IL-2 and gentamicin, plus 10 ug/ml peptides. On days 3 and 7, half of the culture medium was replaced with fresh IL-2-containing medium. Unless noted otherwise, every peptide stimulation condition was grown in triplicate wells. PBMC were separated from whole blood using Ficoll-Paque Plus gradient centrifugation and were then either cryopreserved at -140C or used fresh. The overlapping peptide pools covered the spike proteins of SARS-CoV-2 as well as those of the common cold coronaviruses HCoV-NL63, HCoV-OC43 and HCoV-229E. Genomic DNA was extracted from cultured CD4+ T cells with the QIAamp micro DNA kit.

Libraries were constructed by the immunoSEQ multiplex PCR assay. DNA from the cultured and isolated CD4+ T cells underwent TCR beta CDR3 sequencing. The study's own analysis went as follows. The analysis removed non-productive TCR sequences, trimmed reads to the CDR3 region, and retained only CDR3s that were 7 or more amino acids long. The MANAFEST web app was used to identify antigen-specific clonotypes by comparing expansion in peptide wells with expansion in reference cultures. Positive clones required FDR<0.05 expansion versus reference and all other wells, odds ratio above 5, and frequency above 0.1% in two replicate wells. Clonotypes significantly expanded in SARS-CoV-2 spike wells and in at least one common cold coronavirus spike condition were defined as cross-reactive. CDR3 similarity was assessed by Levenshtein distance using the stringdist R package, and unrooted trees were constructed with ape in R 3.6.1. The clones in this table, taken by TCRdb from immuneACCESS, are in-frame only. Not every clone is retained; where verified, under half of the shortfall comes from an unresolved V gene, and the cause of the rest is unknown. Clonal size and the V and J genes are those of that table, whereas D and trimming came from the DNA. This sample has tens of thousands of clones in its table, and about four fifths of those were observed once. The ten largest clones take up around 30% of the sample.

The sequence was collected from a human donor who received a COVID-19 vaccine. The sequence links TRBV5-1 to TRBJ1-2; a tentative D match to TRBD1 spans 5 bases. The sequencing used CD4+ T cells from PBMCs cultured with SARS-CoV-2 spike peptides, collected before COVID-19 vaccination. Interpreted using the paper, the cell subset or site label stands for: SARS-CoV-2 spike overlapping peptide pool stimulation. The DNA is as follows: TGCGCCAGCAGCCCTGGGGACGGGGGAAACTATGGCTACACCTTC. Translated, this gives CASSPGDGGNYGYTF.